This T cell receptor (beta chain) came from a study of radiation and T cells in renal cell carcinoma. Time point in this sample: blood 2 weeks post-SBRT. Treatment meaning: 15 Gy SBRT to primary tumor, nephrectomy 4 weeks later. Generated by immunoSEQ multiplex PCR, the TCRdb table keeps only in-frame clones and is missing some. The sample carries around 130,000 clones, about 81% recorded once. V was pared by 3 bases and J by 3 bases, with 9 bases between. From germline, CDR1 is MDHEN and CDR2 SYDVKM. This CDR3 spans 13 amino acids. The genes are TRBV28 and TRBJ2-7; D gene unclear. The receptor's source is a woman aged 60-75 years with renal cell carcinoma. Sequencing used blood, obtained from a patient whose treatment included radiotherapy and nephrectomy. The CDR3 loop reads CASSFASYYEQYF. DNA of the CDR3: TGTGCCAGCAGTTTCGCCAGCTACTACGAGCAGTACTTC.